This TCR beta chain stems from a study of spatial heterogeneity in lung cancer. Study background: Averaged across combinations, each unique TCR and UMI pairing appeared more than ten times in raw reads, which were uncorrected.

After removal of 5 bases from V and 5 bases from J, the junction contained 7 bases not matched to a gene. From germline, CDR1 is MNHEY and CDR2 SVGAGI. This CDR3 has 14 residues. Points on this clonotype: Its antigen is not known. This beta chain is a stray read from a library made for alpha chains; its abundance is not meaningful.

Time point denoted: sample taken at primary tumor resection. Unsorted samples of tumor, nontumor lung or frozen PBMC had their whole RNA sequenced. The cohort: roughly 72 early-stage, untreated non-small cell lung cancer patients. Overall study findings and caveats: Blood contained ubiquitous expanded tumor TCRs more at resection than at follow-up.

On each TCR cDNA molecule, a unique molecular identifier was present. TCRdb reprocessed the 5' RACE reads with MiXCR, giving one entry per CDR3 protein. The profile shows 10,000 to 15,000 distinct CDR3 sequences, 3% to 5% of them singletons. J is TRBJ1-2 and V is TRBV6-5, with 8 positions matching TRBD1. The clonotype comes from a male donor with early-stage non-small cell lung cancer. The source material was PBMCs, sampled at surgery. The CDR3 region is CASSRDRGRYGYTF. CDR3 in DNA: TGTGCCAGCAGTCGCGACAGGGGCCGATATGGCTACACCTTC.